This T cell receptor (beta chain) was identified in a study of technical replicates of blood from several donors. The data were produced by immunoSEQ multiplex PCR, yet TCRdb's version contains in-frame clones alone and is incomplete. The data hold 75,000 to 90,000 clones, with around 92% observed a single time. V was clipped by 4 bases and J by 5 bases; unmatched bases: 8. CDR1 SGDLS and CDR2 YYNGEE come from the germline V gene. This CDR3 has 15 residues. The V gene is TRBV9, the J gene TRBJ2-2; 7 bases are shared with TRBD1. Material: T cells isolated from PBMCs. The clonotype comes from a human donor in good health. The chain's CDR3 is CASSLGGQYTGELFF. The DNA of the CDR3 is TGTGCCAGCAGCCTAGGGGGACAGTATACCGGGGAGCTGTTTTTT.